This TCR beta chain stems from a study of blood T cell repertoires in COVID-19. About the study: The origin of the acute and convalescent COVID-19 samples was the United States, Italy and Spain. PBMCs, B-cell-depleted T cells, or T cells provided the cDNA or gDNA that made up the material.

The CDR3 is 15 residues long. Trimming took off 0 bases at V and 0 bases at J, with 7 bases between the two ends. Germline V lookup: CDR1 SGHDN, CDR2 FVKESK. Per the original data handling: For nucleated cells, counts were estimated from reference gene primer amplification. Assay used: immunoSEQ multiplex PCR; TCRdb lists only in-frame clones, some missing. D and trimming come from the DNA, and the V and J calls and clone size come from that table. Found here are about 100,000 clones, 80% to 95% of them singletons; the top ten hold about 1%. J is TRBJ2-3 and V is TRBV14; D is unresolved. The origin of this receptor is a man aged 55 to 70 with acute or convalescent COVID-19. Specimen: peripheral blood. CDR3 DNA: TGTGCCAGCAGCCAAGATCCGTCTAGCACAGATACGCAGTATTTT. Translating gives CASSQDPSSTDTQYF.